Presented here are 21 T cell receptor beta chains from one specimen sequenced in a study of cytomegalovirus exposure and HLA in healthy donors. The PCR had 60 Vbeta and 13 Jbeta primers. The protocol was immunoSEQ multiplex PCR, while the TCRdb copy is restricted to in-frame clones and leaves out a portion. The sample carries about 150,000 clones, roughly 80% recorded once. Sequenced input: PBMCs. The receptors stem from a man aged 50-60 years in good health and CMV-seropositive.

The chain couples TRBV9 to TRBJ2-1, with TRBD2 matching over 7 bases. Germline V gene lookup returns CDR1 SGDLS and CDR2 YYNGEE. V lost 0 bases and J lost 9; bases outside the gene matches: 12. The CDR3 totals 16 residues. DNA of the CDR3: TGTGCCAGCAGCGTAGGGGCTAGCGGCATTGGGGGTGAGCAGTTCTTC. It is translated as CASSVGASGIGGEQFF.

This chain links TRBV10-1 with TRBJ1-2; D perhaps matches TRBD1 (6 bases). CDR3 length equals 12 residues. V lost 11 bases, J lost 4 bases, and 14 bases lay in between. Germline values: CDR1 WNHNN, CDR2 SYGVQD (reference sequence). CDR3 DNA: TGCGCCCAGAGGGGGGGCCCCTATGGCTACACCTTC. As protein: CAQRGGPYGYTF.

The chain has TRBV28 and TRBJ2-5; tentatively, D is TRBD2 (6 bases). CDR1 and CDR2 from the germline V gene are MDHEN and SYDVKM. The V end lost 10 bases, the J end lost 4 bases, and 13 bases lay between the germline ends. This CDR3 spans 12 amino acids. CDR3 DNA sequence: TGTGCCATCTCGCGGGGATCAGAGACCCAGTACTTC. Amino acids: CAISRGSETQYF.

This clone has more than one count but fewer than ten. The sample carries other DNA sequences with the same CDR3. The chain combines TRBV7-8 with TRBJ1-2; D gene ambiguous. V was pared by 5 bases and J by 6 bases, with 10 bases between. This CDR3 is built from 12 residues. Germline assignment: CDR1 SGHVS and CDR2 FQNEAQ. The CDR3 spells CASSPGGHGYTF. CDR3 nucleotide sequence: TGTGCCAGCAGCCCAGGTGGCCATGGCTACACCTTC.

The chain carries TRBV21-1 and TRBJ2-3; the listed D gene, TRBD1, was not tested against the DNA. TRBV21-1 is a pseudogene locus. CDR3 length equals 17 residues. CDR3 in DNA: TGTGCCAGCAGCAAAGAAATGCGGACAGGGGTCACAGATACGCAGTATTTT. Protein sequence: CASSKEMRTGVTDTQYF.

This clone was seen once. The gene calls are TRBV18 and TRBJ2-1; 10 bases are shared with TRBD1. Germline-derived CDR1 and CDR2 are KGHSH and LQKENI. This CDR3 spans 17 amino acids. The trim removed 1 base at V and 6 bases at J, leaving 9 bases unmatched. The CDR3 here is CASSPRMTGGSLNEQFF. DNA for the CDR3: TGTGCCAGCTCACCACGAATGACAGGGGGCAGTCTCAATGAGCAGTTCTTC.

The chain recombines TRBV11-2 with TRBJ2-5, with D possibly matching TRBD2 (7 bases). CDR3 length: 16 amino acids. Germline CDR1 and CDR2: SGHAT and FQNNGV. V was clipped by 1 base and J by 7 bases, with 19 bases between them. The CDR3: CASSLAGGSSGRTQYF. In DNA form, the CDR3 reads TGTGCCAGCAGCTTAGCCGGGGGCTCTAGCGGACGGACCCAGTACTTC.

The CDR3 here is CASSSGVGGNTIYF. The CDR3 nucleotides are TGTGCCAGCAGTTCAGGGGTGGGTGGAAACACCATATATTTT. This chain links TRBV27 with TRBJ1-3, with D possibly TRBD1 on 6 matching bases. This CDR3 spans 14 amino acids. Germline values: CDR1 MNHEY, CDR2 SMNVEV (reference sequence). Trimming shortened V by 4 bases and J by 3 bases, and 10 bases separated the two germline ends.

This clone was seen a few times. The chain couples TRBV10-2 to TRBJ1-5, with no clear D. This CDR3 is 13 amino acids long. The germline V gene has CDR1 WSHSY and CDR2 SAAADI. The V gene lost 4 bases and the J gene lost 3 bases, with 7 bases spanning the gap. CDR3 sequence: CASSVTYNQPQHF. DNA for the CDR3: TGCGCCAGCAGTGTGACTTACAATCAGCCCCAGCATTTT.

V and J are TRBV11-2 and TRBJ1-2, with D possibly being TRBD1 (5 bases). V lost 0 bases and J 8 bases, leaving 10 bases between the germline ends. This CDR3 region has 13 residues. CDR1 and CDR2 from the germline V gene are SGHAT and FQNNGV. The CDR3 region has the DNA TGTGCCAGCAGCTTAGATCAAGGGGCGGGCTACACCTTC. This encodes CASSLDQGAGYTF.

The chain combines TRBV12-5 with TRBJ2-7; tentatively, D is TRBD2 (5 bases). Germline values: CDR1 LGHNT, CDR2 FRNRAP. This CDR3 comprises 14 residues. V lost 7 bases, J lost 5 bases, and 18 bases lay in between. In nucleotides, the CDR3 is TGTGCTAGTGCGGCAGCACTAGGAGATAACGAGCAGTACTTC. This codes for CASAAALGDNEQYF.

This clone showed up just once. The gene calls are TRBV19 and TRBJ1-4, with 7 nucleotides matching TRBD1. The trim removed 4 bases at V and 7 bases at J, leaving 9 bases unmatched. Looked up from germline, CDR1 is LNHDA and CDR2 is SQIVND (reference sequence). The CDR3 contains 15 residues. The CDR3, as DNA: TGTGCCAGTAGTACACAGGGGATTCCGACTGAAAAACTGTTTTTT. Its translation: CASSTQGIPTEKLFF.

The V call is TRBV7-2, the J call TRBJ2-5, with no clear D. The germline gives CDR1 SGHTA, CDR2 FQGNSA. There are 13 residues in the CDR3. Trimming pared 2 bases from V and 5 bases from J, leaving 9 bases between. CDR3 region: CASSLSYGETQYF. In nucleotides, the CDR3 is TGTGCCAGCAGCTTATCCTACGGGGAGACCCAGTACTTC.

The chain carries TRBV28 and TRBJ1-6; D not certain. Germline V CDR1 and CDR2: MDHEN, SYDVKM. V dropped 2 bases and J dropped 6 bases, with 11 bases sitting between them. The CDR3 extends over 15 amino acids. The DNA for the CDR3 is TGTGCCAGCAGTTTAGATCCCACATCTAATTCACCCCTCCACTTT. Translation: CASSLDPTSNSPLHF.

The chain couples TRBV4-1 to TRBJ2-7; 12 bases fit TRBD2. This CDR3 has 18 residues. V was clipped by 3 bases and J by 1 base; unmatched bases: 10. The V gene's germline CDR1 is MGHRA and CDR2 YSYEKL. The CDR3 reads CASSQGNLLAGGSYEQYF. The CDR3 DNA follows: TGCGCCAGCAGCCAGGGCAACCTACTAGCGGGAGGTTCCTACGAGCAGTACTTC.

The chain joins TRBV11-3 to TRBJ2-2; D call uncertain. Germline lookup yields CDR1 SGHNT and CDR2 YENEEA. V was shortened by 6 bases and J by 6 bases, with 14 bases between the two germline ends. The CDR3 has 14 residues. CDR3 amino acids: CASSPRNAPGELFF. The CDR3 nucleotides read TGTGCCAGCAGTCCCAGGAACGCACCCGGGGAGCTGTTTTTT.

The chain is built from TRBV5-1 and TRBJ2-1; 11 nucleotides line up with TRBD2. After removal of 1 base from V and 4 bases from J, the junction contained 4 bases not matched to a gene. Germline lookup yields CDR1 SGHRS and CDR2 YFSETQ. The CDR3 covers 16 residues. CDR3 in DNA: TGCGCCAGCAGCTTGTCTAGCGGGGGGTTATACAATGAGCAGTTCTTC. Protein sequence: CASSLSSGGLYNEQFF.

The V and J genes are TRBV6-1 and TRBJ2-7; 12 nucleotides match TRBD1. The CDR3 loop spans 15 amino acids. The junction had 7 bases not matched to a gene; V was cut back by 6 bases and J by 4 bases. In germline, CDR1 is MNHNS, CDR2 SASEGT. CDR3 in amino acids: CASRGGQGARYEQYF. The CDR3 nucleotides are TGTGCCAGCAGGGGGGGACAGGGGGCTCGGTACGAGCAGTACTTC.

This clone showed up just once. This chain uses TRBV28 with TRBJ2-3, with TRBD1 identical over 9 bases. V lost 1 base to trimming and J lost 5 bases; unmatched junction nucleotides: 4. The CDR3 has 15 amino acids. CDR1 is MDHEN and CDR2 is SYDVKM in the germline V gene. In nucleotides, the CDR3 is TGTGCCAGCAGTTTATACAGGGGGCGCGAAGATACGCAGTATTTT. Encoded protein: CASSLYRGREDTQYF.

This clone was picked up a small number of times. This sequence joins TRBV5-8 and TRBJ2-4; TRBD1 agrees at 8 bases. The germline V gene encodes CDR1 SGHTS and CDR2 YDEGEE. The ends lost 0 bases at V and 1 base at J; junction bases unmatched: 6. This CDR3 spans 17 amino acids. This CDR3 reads CASSLVGQGAAKNIQYF. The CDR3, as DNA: TGTGCCAGCAGCTTGGTAGGGCAGGGGGCCGCCAAAAACATTCAGTACTTC.

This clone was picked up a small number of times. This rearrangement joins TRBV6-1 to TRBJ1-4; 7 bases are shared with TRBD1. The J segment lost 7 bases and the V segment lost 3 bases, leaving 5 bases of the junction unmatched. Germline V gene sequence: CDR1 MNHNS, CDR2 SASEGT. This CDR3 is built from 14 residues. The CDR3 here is CASSDLRGSEKLFF. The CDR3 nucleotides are TGTGCCAGCAGTGACCTCAGGGGGAGTGAAAAACTGTTTTTT.